Following are 21 T cell receptor beta chains from one sample sequenced in a study of T cells after yellow fever vaccination. TCRdb called the 5' RACE reads again in MiXCR, with one record for every CDR3 protein. The repertoire holds about 240,000 distinct CDR3 sequences, 6.9% seen once, with roughly 0.93% in the top ten. The sample in question was CD4+ T cells sorted from PBMCs, obtained 15 days after the yellow fever booster vaccination. These receptors were obtained from a man younger than 40 who received the YFV17D yellow fever vaccine.

J is TRBJ2-1 and V is TRBV11-2, with no clear D. This CDR3 contains 15 residues. Germline V gene data show CDR1 as SGHAT and CDR2 as FQNNGV. V lost 5 bases and J 2 bases, leaving 13 bases between the germline ends. The CDR3 sequence is CASSIALGAYNEQFF. CDR3 bases: TGTGCCAGCAGCATTGCTCTGGGCGCCTACAATGAGCAGTTCTTC.

This clonotype was found a few times. This chain uses TRBV5-1 with TRBJ2-4; D perhaps matches TRBD2 (6 bases). The ends were cut back, 4 bases at V and 3 bases at J, with 26 bases in the middle. This CDR3 is built from 19 residues. CDR1 SGHRS and CDR2 YFSETQ come from the germline V gene. CDR3 nucleotides: TGCGCCAGCAGCCCTGGACTACTTAAAGAGGGGAGGCTCAAAAACATTCAGTACTTC. Protein: CASSPGLLKEGRLKNIQYF.

This clonotype has more than one count but fewer than ten. The chain recombines TRBV4-2 with TRBJ2-3; 9 bases align to TRBD2. The V gene end was trimmed by 1 base and the J gene end by 5 bases; junction bases not matched to a gene: 4. The CDR3 runs 15 residues. Germline V gene sequence: CDR1 LGHNA, CDR2 YNFKEQ. The DNA for the CDR3 is TGTGCCAGCAGCCAAGGCGGGAGGGCCAAAGATACGCAGTATTTT. This translates into CASSQGGRAKDTQYF.

This sequence joins TRBV2 and TRBJ2-7, with D maybe TRBD2 (5 bases). Trimming pared 3 bases from V and 6 bases from J, leaving 18 bases between. This CDR3 is 15 amino acids long. Germline V gene lookup returns CDR1 SNHLY and CDR2 FYNNEI. The CDR3 loop reads CASSDPTSWVFEQYF. In DNA, the CDR3 is TGTGCCAGCAGTGACCCTACTAGTTGGGTATTCGAGCAGTACTTC.

This clonotype showed up many times. The rearrangement uses TRBV20-1 and TRBJ2-1; either TRBD1 or TRBD2 may fit D (5 bases each). Trimming shortened V by 4 bases and J by 2 bases, and 12 bases separated the two germline ends. The CDR3 length is 14 residues. From germline, CDR1 is DFQATT and CDR2 SNEGSKA (reference sequence). The CDR3, as DNA: TGCAGTGCTATCCGGGACCCGACCTACAATGAGCAGTTCTTC. It codes for CSAIRDPTYNEQFF.

The chain employs TRBV7-2 and TRBJ2-5, with D hard to call. Germline V gives CDR1 SGHTA, CDR2 FQGNSA. This CDR3 comprises 14 residues. The V end was cut by 1 base, the J end by 4 bases, with 10 bases between. The CDR3, as DNA: TGTGCCAGCAGCTTAGGTAGTCTGATAGAGACCCAGTACTTC. It specifies CASSLGSLIETQYF.

This clonotype was picked up a small number of times. The chain couples TRBV20-1 to TRBJ2-6; D is tentatively TRBD1 or TRBD2 (5 bases each). The V and J ends lost 4 bases and 0 bases respectively, with 10 bases between them. The CDR3 runs to 15 residues. Germline loops: CDR1 DFQATT, CDR2 SNEGSKA (reference sequence). CDR3 nucleotide sequence: TGCAGTGCTATCGTTGGGGGCTCTGGGGCCAACGTCCTGACTTTC. This codes for CSAIVGGSGANVLTF.

This clonotype has more than one count but fewer than ten. The chain combines TRBV3-1 with TRBJ2-3; 9 nucleotides agree with TRBD1. V lost 4 bases, J lost 1 base, and 12 bases stayed unmatched. CDR1 is LGHDT, CDR2 YNNKEL, per germline (reference sequence). The CDR3 contains 18 residues. The CDR3: CASSLTMTGTGRTDTQYF. As DNA, the CDR3 is TGTGCCAGCAGCCTCACCATGACCGGGACAGGGCGCACAGATACGCAGTATTTT.

This clonotype has ten or more counts. The rearrangement uses TRBV20-1 and TRBJ2-1; D ambiguous. V was pared by 6 bases and J by 6 bases, with 12 bases between. This CDR3 has 12 amino acids. Looked up from germline, CDR1 is DFQATT and CDR2 is SNEGSKA (reference sequence). In nucleotides, the CDR3 is TGCAGTGCGCTGGTACGGAGCAATGAGCAGTTCTTC. Its translation is CSALVRSNEQFF.

This clonotype was seen a handful of times. This chain joins TRBV3-1 and TRBJ1-5; unclear D gene. Germline assignment: CDR1 LGHDT and CDR2 YNNKEL (reference sequence). The CDR3 runs 13 residues. Between the trimmed V and J ends, which lost 0 bases and 8 bases, there was a span of 8 bases. The CDR3 coding sequence is TGTGCCAGCAGCCAAGATGGGAGGGAGCCCCAGCATTTT. Translation gives CASSQDGREPQHF.

This clonotype came up a few times. The V and J genes are TRBV24-1 and TRBJ2-2; 9 bases are shared with TRBD2. J lost 5 bases, V lost 10 bases, and 7 bases had no gene match. There are 14 residues in the CDR3. The V gene's germline CDR1 is KGHDR and CDR2 SFDVKD. CDR3 sequence: CATNSGSPTGELFF. The CDR3 DNA follows: TGTGCCACGAATAGCGGGAGCCCAACCGGGGAGCTGTTTTTT.

The chain uses TRBV20-1 and TRBJ2-5; 7 nucleotides line up with TRBD2. The CDR3 totals 14 residues. Germline CDR1 DFQATT, CDR2 SNEGSKA (reference sequence). With V trimmed by 3 bases and J by 5 bases, 9 bases remained unmatched. For the CDR3, the DNA is TGCAGTGCTAGTCCTGGACTAGTTCAGGAGACCCAGTACTTC. It specifies CSASPGLVQETQYF.

The table lists this clonotype with many counts. The CDR3 DNA reads TGTGCGACCCAAGGGAACCCAGCTCAGCCCCAGCATTTT. Translating gives CATQGNPAQPQHF. This rearrangement joins TRBV12-3 or TRBV12-4 to TRBJ1-5; D remains unclear. The CDR3 has 13 amino acids.

This clonotype was recorded once. A much bigger clone sits one base away, suggesting this may be a read error. J is TRBJ2-1 and V is TRBV6-2 or TRBV6-3, with 8 bases aligning to TRBD1. V gave up 6 bases and J gave up 15 bases; unmatched junction bases: 13. Germline V gives CDR1 MNHEY, CDR2 SVGEGT. The CDR3 is 13 amino acids. The CDR3 loop reads CASSPDRVLDGFF. CDR3 DNA: TGTGCCAGCAGCCCGGACAGGGTGCTCGATGGGTTCTTC.

Many counts were recorded for this clonotype. The chain is built from TRBV12-3 or TRBV12-4 and TRBJ2-3; either TRBD1 or TRBD2 may supply D (5 bases each). Trimming pared 8 bases from V and 5 bases from J, leaving 11 bases between. The CDR3 has 12 amino acids. The CDR3 region is CASGTARDTQYF. The CDR3 DNA reads as TGTGCCAGCGGGACGGCCCGAGATACGCAGTATTTT.

The chain carries TRBV7-2 and TRBJ2-1; no reliable D call. The CDR3 contains 13 residues. Germline V CDR1 and CDR2: SGHTA, FQGNSA. V lost 2 bases and J 4 bases, leaving 6 bases between the germline ends. The CDR3 here is CASSLPWYNEQFF. Here the CDR3 DNA reads TGTGCCAGCAGCTTACCTTGGTACAATGAGCAGTTCTTC.

This clonotype was detected a few times. V and J are TRBV5-7 and TRBJ2-5; D remains ambiguous. TRBV5-7 is designated an ORF whose function remains uncertain. Trimming took off 3 bases at V and 6 bases at J, with 9 bases between the two ends. CDR3 length: 12 residues. The CDR3 region has the DNA TGTGCCAGCAGCTGGACGTCAAAGACCCAGTACTTC. Encoded protein: CASSWTSKTQYF.

This clonotype appeared a few times. V usage is TRBV7-2 and J usage is TRBJ2-2; no clear D. Germline assignment: CDR1 SGHTA and CDR2 FQGNSA. CDR3 length: 14 amino acids. The CDR3 sequence is CATNRKGATGELFF. CDR3 coding DNA: TGTGCGACCAACCGGAAGGGCGCCACCGGGGAGCTGTTTTTT.

The chain joins TRBV4-2 to TRBJ2-3; TRBD2 matches 14 bases. Germline V CDR1 and CDR2: LGHNA, YNFKEQ. The CDR3 runs to 18 residues. After removal of 2 bases from V and 4 bases from J, the junction contained 8 bases not matched to a gene. The CDR3 bases are TGTGCCAGCAGCCAAAGATCCCGACTAGCGGGAGGGGCAGATACGCAGTATTTT. It translates to CASSQRSRLAGGADTQYF.

The chain links TRBV9 to TRBJ1-3; D remains unclear. CDR1 is SGDLS and CDR2 is YYNGEE in the germline V gene. CDR3 length: 17 residues. V was trimmed by 0 bases and J by 0 bases, leaving 13 bases between them. Here the CDR3 reads CASSVDSGSRSGNTIYF. CDR3 DNA: TGTGCCAGCAGCGTAGACTCTGGCAGTCGCTCTGGAAACACCATATATTTT.

The J gene is TRBJ2-7, the V gene TRBV4-2, with 9 bases aligning to TRBD2. Germline loops: CDR1 LGHNA, CDR2 YNFKEQ. Trimming cost V 1 base and J 3 bases; bases outside gene matches: 10. The length of the CDR3 is 17 residues. For the CDR3, the DNA is TGTGCCAGCAGCCAAGCTCGGTCGGCGCGGGAGGGCTACGAGCAGTACTTC. It translates to CASSQARSAREGYEQYF.